Following are 6 T cell receptor beta chains from one sample sequenced in a study of cytotoxic CD8 clonotypes in ibrutinib-treated CLL. The repertoire was sequenced with immunoSEQ multiplex PCR; TCRdb's copy has only in-frame clones and lacks some. The sample lists approximately 190,000 clones, approximately 79% occurring once. The source material was PBMCs, sampled after 12 months of ibrutinib treatment. All receptors derive from a human donor with chronic lymphocytic leukemia.

Notes on this clone: An end of the junction differs from the germline gene, which may be a read error. This chain links TRBV6-6 with TRBJ2-3; no firm D call. CDR3 length: 12 residues. CDR1 MNHNY and CDR2 SVGAGI come from the germline V gene (reference sequence). This chain's CDR3 is CASSYSNRLGEF. For the CDR3, the DNA is TGTGCCAGCAGTTACTCGAACAGACTGGGTGAATTT.

The rearrangement joins TRBV18 to TRBJ2-7, with TRBD1 as a possible D gene (6 bases). V shed 6 bases and J shed 5 bases, with 11 bases lying between them. This CDR3 has 12 residues. Germline lookup yields CDR1 KGHSH and CDR2 LQKENI. In DNA, the CDR3 is TGTGCCAGCTCGCGGACAGACAACGAGCAGTACTTC. The encoded protein is CASSRTDNEQYF.

This clone came up a few times. The chain couples TRBV15 to TRBJ1-1; D is perhaps TRBD1 (5 bases). With 2 bases removed from V and 6 bases from J, the gap between germline ends came to 13 bases. CDR1 and CDR2 from the germline V gene are LNHNV and YYDKDF (reference sequence). This CDR3 region has 14 residues. The DNA of the CDR3 is TGTGCCACCAGCAGACAGAGACAGACCGCTGAAGCTTTCTTT. It codes for CATSRQRQTAEAFF.

The chain has TRBV9 and TRBJ2-3, with 9 bases identical to TRBD2. Germline V CDR1 and CDR2: SGDLS, YYNGEE. The V and J ends lost 3 bases and 4 bases, in that order; junction bases with no gene match: 6. This CDR3 is 15 amino acids long. Written as DNA, the CDR3 is TGTGCCAGCAGCGGCGGGGGGGGCCTTGCAGATACGCAGTATTTT. Translating gives CASSGGGGLADTQYF.

This clone showed up just a few times. The chain couples TRBV28 to TRBJ2-7; possible D gene TRBD2, 5 bases. V gave up 2 bases and J gave up 7 bases, with 15 bases separating them. Germline V gene data show CDR1 as MDHEN and CDR2 as SYDVKM. The CDR3 covers 14 residues. CDR3 DNA sequence: TGTGCCAGCAGTTTAGAAGGTAAAGGGAGTGAGCAGTACTTC. This encodes CASSLEGKGSEQYF.

This chain connects TRBV2 to TRBJ2-7, with TRBD1 as a possible D gene (6 bases). V shed 6 bases and J shed 6 bases, with 21 bases lying between them. Germline V CDR1 and CDR2: SNHLY, FYNNEI. CDR3 length: 15 amino acids. Here the CDR3 reads CASSQRGAGVGEQYF. The CDR3 DNA reads TGTGCCAGCAGCCAAAGAGGGGCAGGGGTCGGCGAGCAGTACTTC.